The rows below give T cell receptor beta chains drawn from one sample of a study of cytomegalovirus exposure and HLA in healthy donors. Sequenced by immunoSEQ multiplex PCR; TCRdb stores in-frame clones only, minus some. The repertoire holds approximately 210,000 clones, with 70% to 80% as singletons. Input material: PBMCs. These receptors were taken from a woman aged 50 to 60 in good health and CMV-seronegative. Each CDR3 is given with its conserved first and last residue. A D gene is named only where the DNA matches it firmly. Expanded clones are given a class, and other clones once, few, many or no size at all.

cdr3_aa,cdr3_nt,j_call,v_call,clone_size,d_call
CASRPGGATNEKLFF,TGTGCCAGCAGACCTGGGGGGGCCACTAATGAAAAACTGTTTTTT,TRBJ1-4,TRBV27,.,.
CASSAPGSGRRYNEQFF,TGTGCCAGCAGTGCACCAGGGAGCGGGAGGCGATACAATGAGCAGTTCTTC,TRBJ2-1,TRBV6-1,.,TRBD2
CASSTRQGMNTEAFF,TGTGCCAGTAGTACCAGACAGGGTATGAACACTGAAGCTTTCTTT,TRBJ1-1,TRBV19,.,TRBD1
CASSLQMNTEAFF,TGTGCCAGCAGTTTGCAGATGAACACTGAAGCTTTCTTT,TRBJ1-1,TRBV27,.,.
CASSLTGVGGGYTF,TGCGCCAGCAGCTTGACGGGGGTTGGCGGCGGCTACACCTTC,TRBJ1-2,TRBV5-1,.,.
CASSPPGGTGNNYGYTF,TGTGCCAGCTCACCACCGGGCGGGACAGGGAATAACTATGGCTACACCTTC,TRBJ1-2,TRBV18,.,TRBD1
CASSWGGNYTEAFF,TGTGCCAGCAGCTGGGGAGGAAATTACACTGAAGCTTTCTTT,TRBJ1-1,TRBV5-6,.,.
CASSSPGGYEQYF,TGTGCCAGCAGTTCCCCGGGGGGGTACGAGCAGTACTTC,TRBJ2-7,TRBV6-6,.,TRBD2
CASSLALAGATDTQYF,TGTGCCAGCAGCTTAGCCTTAGCGGGGGCCACAGATACGCAGTATTTT,TRBJ2-3,TRBV7-2,.,TRBD2
CASNFGTGLNYGYTF,TGTGCCAGCAATTTTGGGACAGGGCTTAACTATGGCTACACCTTC,TRBJ1-2,TRBV6-5,.,TRBD1
CASSPQTGGLKKLFF,TGTGCCAGCAGCCCCCAGACAGGGGGCTTGAAAAAACTGTTTTTT,TRBJ1-4,TRBV27,.,TRBD1
CASSRQGFNTGELFF,TGTGCCAGCAGCCGACAGGGGTTCAACACCGGGGAGCTGTTTTTT,TRBJ2-2,TRBV7-3,few,TRBD1
CASSLTERGGPETQYF,TGTGCCAGCAGCTTAACAGAGCGGGGGGGCCCGGAGACCCAGTACTTC,TRBJ2-5,TRBV7-3,.,TRBD2
CASSSGAYEQYF,TGTGCCAGCAGCTCGGGAGCCTACGAGCAGTACTTC,TRBJ2-7,TRBV28,.,.
CASKGGRAEQYF,TGTGCCAGCAAAGGAGGGAGGGCGGAGCAGTACTTC,TRBJ2-7,TRBV2,.,TRBD2
CASSTLYEQYF,TGTGCCAGCAGCACTCTGTACGAGCAGTACTTC,TRBJ2-7,TRBV28,.,.
CASSVGAYNQPQHF,TGTGCCAGCAGCGTAGGTGCGTATAATCAGCCCCAGCATTTT,TRBJ1-5,TRBV9,.,.
CASSLASGGQSYTQYF,TGTGCCAGCAGCTTGGCGTCGGGGGGACAATCCTATACGCAGTATTTT,TRBJ2-3,TRBV5-4,.,.
CASRKTSGVDNEQFF,TGTGCCAGCAGAAAGACTAGCGGGGTTGACAATGAGCAGTTCTTC,TRBJ2-1,TRBV7-9,.,TRBD2
CASSLTRAMETQYF,TGTGCCAGCAGCTTGACGCGAGCGATGGAGACCCAGTACTTC,TRBJ2-5,TRBV7-2,.,.
CASSWNTGGMGTEAFF,TGTGCCAGCAGCTGGAATACAGGGGGCATGGGCACTGAAGCTTTCTTT,TRBJ1-1,TRBV7-2,few,TRBD1
CAIRTSGGDEQFF,TGTGCCATCCGGACTAGCGGGGGCGATGAGCAGTTCTTC,TRBJ2-1,TRBV10-3,.,TRBD2
CASSQDFRELTDTQYF,TGTGCCAGCAGCCAAGATTTCCGGGAGTTAACAGATACGCAGTATTTT,TRBJ2-3,TRBV4-2,few,.
CASSLTGSDYGYTF,TGTGCCAGCAGTTTGACAGGGTCAGACTATGGCTACACCTTC,TRBJ1-2,TRBV2,.,TRBD1
CAWSMDRRTEAFF,TGTGCCTGGAGTATGGACAGACGGACTGAAGCTTTCTTT,TRBJ1-1,TRBV30,few,.
CASSRRETGHEKLFF,TGTGCCAGTAGTAGGCGAGAGACAGGGCATGAAAAACTGTTTTTT,TRBJ1-4,TRBV19,.,TRBD1
CARKQDPASSYNEQFF,TGCGCCAGAAAACAGGATCCCGCTAGCTCCTACAATGAGCAGTTCTTC,TRBJ2-1,TRBV10-1,.,.
CASRPDRLQETQYF,TGCGCCAGCAGACCGGACAGACTCCAAGAGACCCAGTACTTC,TRBJ2-5,TRBV10-1,.,.
CASSQEPRGGQETQYF,TGCGCCAGCAGCCAAGAGCCGCGGGGGGGGCAAGAGACCCAGTACTTC,TRBJ2-5,TRBV4-1,.,TRBD2
CASSVDPGGTYNEQFF,TGTGCCAGCAGCGTAGACCCGGGAGGGACCTACAATGAGCAGTTCTTC,TRBJ2-1,TRBV9,.,TRBD2
CASSLGATNTGELFF,TGCGCCAGCAGCTTGGGGGCAACGAACACCGGGGAGCTGTTTTTT,TRBJ2-2,TRBV5-1,.,.
CASSEGRSNYGYTF,TGTGCCAGCAGTGAAGGCAGGTCGAACTATGGCTACACCTTC,TRBJ1-2,TRBV6-5,.,.
CAGSWSTEAFF,TGTGCCGGCTCGTGGAGCACTGAAGCTTTCTTT,TRBJ1-1,TRBV25-1,.,.
CASTAAGGYSPLHF,TGTGCCAGCACGGCGGCAGGGGGTTATTCACCCCTCCACTTT,TRBJ1-6,TRBV7-2,.,TRBD1
CAAPRADSYTDTQYF,TGTGCCGCCCCCCGCGCGGACAGCTACACAGATACGCAGTATTTT,TRBJ2-3,TRBV2,.,.
CASSPFSGGNIQYF,TGTGCCAGCAGCCCGTTCTCCGGGGGGAACATTCAGTACTTC,TRBJ2-4,TRBV7-8,few,TRBD2
CASSQILAGGGNEQFF,TGTGCCAGCAGCCAAATACTAGCGGGAGGCGGCAATGAGCAGTTCTTC,TRBJ2-1,TRBV4-2,.,TRBD2
CASSEARTGGNSPLHF,TGTGCCAGCAGTGAAGCGCGAACGGGGGGTAATTCACCCCTCCACTTT,TRBJ1-6,TRBV2,.,.
CASSQELLSAQPQHF,TGCGCCAGCAGCCAAGAATTACTATCAGCCCAGCCCCAGCATTTT,TRBJ1-5,TRBV4-3,.,.
CASSPGVTGNTIYF,TGTGCCAGCAGCCCGGGGGTAACTGGAAACACCATATATTTT,TRBJ1-3,TRBV7-9,.,.
CASSAGLSTQETQYF,TGTGCCAGCAGCGCCGGACTCTCAACCCAAGAGACCCAGTACTTC,TRBJ2-5,TRBV9,.,.